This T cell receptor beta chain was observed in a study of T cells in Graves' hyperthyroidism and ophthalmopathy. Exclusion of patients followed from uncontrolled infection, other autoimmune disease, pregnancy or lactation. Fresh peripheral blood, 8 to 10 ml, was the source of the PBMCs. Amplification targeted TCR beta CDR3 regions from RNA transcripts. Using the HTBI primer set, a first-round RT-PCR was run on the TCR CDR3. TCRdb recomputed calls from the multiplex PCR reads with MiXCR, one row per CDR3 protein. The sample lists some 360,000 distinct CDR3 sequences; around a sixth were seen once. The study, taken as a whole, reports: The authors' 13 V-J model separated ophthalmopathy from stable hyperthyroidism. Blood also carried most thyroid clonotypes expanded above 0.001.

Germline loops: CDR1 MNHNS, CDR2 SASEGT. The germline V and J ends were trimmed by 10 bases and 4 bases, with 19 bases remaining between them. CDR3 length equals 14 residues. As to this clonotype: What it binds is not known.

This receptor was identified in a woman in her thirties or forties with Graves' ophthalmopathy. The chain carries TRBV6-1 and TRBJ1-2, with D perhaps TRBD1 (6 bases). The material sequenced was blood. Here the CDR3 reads CANSPRGRGYGYTF. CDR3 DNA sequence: TGTGCCAACTCGCCGCGTGGCAGGGGCTATGGCTACACCTTC.